The TCR beta chain described here comes from a study of control samples from healthy donors and cancer patients. Clones were sequenced by immunoSEQ multiplex PCR, and TCRdb holds only the in-frame ones, with some missing. This repertoire shows 100,000 to 150,000 clones, more than 85% found once; its top ten account for 1.5% to 2%. This clone appeared a few times. The sequenced material came from blood. The sequence derives from a young man in good health.

The CDR3, as DNA: TGTGCCAGCGGTACTCCAGCTAACTATGGCTACACCTTC. It specifies CASGTPANYGYTF. The chain uses TRBV12-3 or TRBV12-4 and TRBJ1-2, with D unresolved. This CDR3 has 13 amino acids. Trimming stripped 8 bases from V and 0 bases from J, with 10 bases between.